Presented here are 27 T cell receptor beta chains from one specimen sequenced in a study of regulatory T cells in long-lasting Graves disease. Assembly of TCR beta libraries relied on iRepertoire HTBI primers together with Arm-PCR of CDR3 regions. From the multiplex PCR reads, TCRdb called clonotypes with MiXCR, one entry per CDR3 protein. The top ten clones hold about 8.3% of a sample with around 500,000 distinct CDR3 sequences, 12% of them seen once. Noted time point: newly diagnosed GD, antithyroid drugs for less than 3 months. Extracted PBMC RNA gave rise to the TCR library. The sample also formed part of further work on T cells in Graves' hyperthyroidism and ophthalmopathy.

Sequencing used peripheral blood mononuclear cells (PBMCs), obtained at new diagnosis, from a patient treated with antithyroid drugs. All receptors come from a woman in her twenties or thirties with Graves disease.

The chain carries TRBV7-9 and TRBJ2-1; maybe TRBD2 (5 bases). The CDR3 spans 17 residues. The V gene's germline CDR1 is SEHNR and CDR2 FQNEAQ (reference sequence). Trimming shortened V by 2 bases and J by 2 bases, and 16 bases separated the two germline ends. As DNA, the CDR3 is TGTGCCAGCAGCTTATTAGGGCGAGCGGAGACCTACAATGAGCAGTTCTTC. The encoded protein is CASSLLGRAETYNEQFF.

This clonotype was recorded at least ten times. The CDR3 region has the DNA TGTGCCAGCAGTTCGATGGACAGGGTTGGCTATGGCTACACCTTC. Amino acids: CASSSMDRVGYGYTF. The rearrangement joins TRBV27 to TRBJ1-2; 8 bases are shared with TRBD1. Trimming took 4 bases from V and 4 from J; bases not matched to a gene: 8. Germline assignment: CDR1 MNHEY and CDR2 SMNVEV (reference sequence). This CDR3 contains 15 residues.

This clonotype has a count of ten or more. This chain connects TRBV20-1 to TRBJ2-1; D uncertain. This CDR3 region has 16 residues. Germline assignment: CDR1 DFQATT and CDR2 SNEGSKA (reference sequence). Trimming left V 6 bases short and J 10 bases short, with 28 bases between. The CDR3 reads CSAVKLETLMMGEQFF. CDR3 DNA sequence: TGCAGTGCCGTTAAATTAGAGACTCTTATGATGGGGGAGCAGTTCTTC.

V and J are TRBV19 and TRBJ1-1, with unresolved D. The CDR3 has 12 residues. Looked up from germline, CDR1 is LNHDA and CDR2 is SQIVND (reference sequence). V shed 7 bases and J shed 1 base, with 7 bases lying between them. Here the CDR3 DNA reads TGTGCCAGTAACTTTAAGAACACTGAAGCTTTCTTT. Translating it yields CASNFKNTEAFF. The whole variable domain, filled in from reference TRBV19 and TRBJ1-1, reads DGGITQSPKYLFRKEGQNVTLSCEQNLNHDAMYWYRQDPGQGLRLIYYSQIVNDFQKGDIAEGYSVSREKKESFPLTVTSAQKNPTAFYLCASNFKNTEAFFGQGTRLTVV.

This clonotype has a handful of counts. The chain recombines TRBV3-1 with TRBJ1-4; D gene uncertain. There are 15 residues in the CDR3. The germline CDR1 and CDR2 sequences are LGHDT and YNNKEL (reference sequence). V lost 4 bases to trimming and J lost 7 bases, with 16 bases between them. The chain's CDR3 is CASSPQYKGSEKLFF. The CDR3 coding sequence is TGTGCCAGCAGCCCACAATATAAGGGAAGTGAAAAACTGTTTTTT. The full variable domain, with the rest looked up from reference TRBV3-1 and TRBJ1-4, is DTAVSQTPKYLVTQMGNDKSIKCEQNLGHDTMYWYKQDSKKFLKIMFSYNNKELIINETVPNRFSPKSPDKAHLNLHINSLELGDSAVYFCASSPQYKGSEKLFFGSGTQLSVL.

The chain links TRBV4-1 to TRBJ2-1; no firm D call. The V gene lost 5 bases and the J gene lost 5 bases, with 10 bases spanning the gap. The CDR3 runs to 13 residues. The V gene's germline CDR1 is MGHRA and CDR2 YSYEKL. CDR3 nucleotide sequence: TGCGCCAGCAGCTGGCGTTTGAACAATGAGCAGTTCTTC. Translating gives CASSWRLNNEQFF.

This clonotype was observed at least ten times. The chain carries TRBV12-3 or TRBV12-4 and TRBJ2-7; D perhaps matches TRBD2 (6 bases). Trimming took off 6 bases at V and 4 bases at J, with 16 bases between the two ends. The CDR3 runs to 14 residues. Here the CDR3 DNA reads TGTGCCAGCAGGTCCTCGGGGGTTGGGTACGAGCAGTACTTC. This sequence encodes CASRSSGVGYEQYF.

The sample holds many counts of this clonotype. The CDR3 spells CASSLEGHRWTEAFF. CDR3 in DNA: TGCGCCAGCAGCTTGGAGGGACACAGATGGACTGAAGCTTTCTTT. V is TRBV5-1 and J is TRBJ1-1; D may be TRBD1 (6 bases). The V end was cut by 0 bases, the J end by 5 bases, with 14 bases between. Germline CDR1 SGHRS, CDR2 YFSETQ. The CDR3 extends over 15 amino acids. Looking up the rest from reference TRBV5-1 and TRBJ1-1 gives the full variable domain: KAGVTQTPRYLIKTRGQQVTLSCSPISGHRSVSWYQQTPGQGLQFLFEYFSETQRNKGNFPGRFSGRQFSNSRSEMNVSTLELGDSALYLCASSLEGHRWTEAFFGQGTRLTVV.

This clonotype has only a few counts. J is TRBJ2-1 and V is TRBV19; perhaps D is TRBD1 or TRBD2 (5 bases each). The CDR3 loop spans 14 amino acids. Deletions cut 9 bases from V and 4 bases from J, with 16 bases between. In germline, CDR1 is LNHDA, CDR2 SQIVND (reference sequence). CDR3 amino acids: CASQAGTDYNEQFF. The CDR3 coding sequence is TGTGCCAGCCAAGCCGGGACGGATTACAATGAGCAGTTCTTC.

Many counts were recorded for this clonotype. The CDR3, as DNA: TGTGCCAGCAGTTACGGACAGGGGCGGGTTCGCAATCAGCCCCAGCATTTT. Residues: CASSYGQGRVRNQPQHF. The chain couples TRBV6-2 or TRBV6-3 to TRBJ1-5; 9 bases line up with TRBD1. The CDR3 contains 17 residues. The J segment lost 2 bases and the V segment lost 2 bases, leaving 7 bases of the junction unmatched. In germline, CDR1 is MNHEY, CDR2 SVGEGT.

About this clonotype itself: This may be a read error, as it is one base from a much larger clone. Because the CDR3 is missing its conserved closing phenylalanine or tryptophan, this is likely a read error. This chain joins TRBV11-2 and TRBJ2-5; possible D gene TRBD2, 6 bases. This CDR3 spans 15 amino acids. V was trimmed by 5 bases and J by 5 bases, leaving 18 bases between them. The germline CDR1 and CDR2 sequences are SGHAT and FQNNGV. CDR3 coding DNA: TGTGCCAGCAGCCGAGGGACTTCCCTTTCGGAGACCCAGTACGTC. Translated, it gives CASSRGTSLSETQYV.

At least ten counts were recorded for this clonotype. In nucleotides, the CDR3 is TGTGCCACCAGTGATCTTCAGGACAGAAGTCAGTTCTTC. It translates to CATSDLQDRSQFF. The rearrangement joins TRBV24-1 to TRBJ2-1; D perhaps matches TRBD1 (6 bases). This CDR3 contains 13 residues. V lost 3 bases and J 13 bases, leaving 15 bases between the germline ends. Germline assignment: CDR1 KGHDR and CDR2 SFDVKD.

This clonotype has more than one count but fewer than ten. The chain has TRBV28 and TRBJ1-5, with D perhaps TRBD1 (6 bases). CDR3 length equals 14 residues. Germline lookup yields CDR1 MDHEN and CDR2 SYDVKM. Between the trimmed V and J ends, which lost 3 bases and 7 bases, there was a span of 13 bases. The CDR3 loop reads CASSFTGLSQPQHF. CDR3 sequence (DNA): TGTGCCAGCAGTTTCACAGGGCTTTCCCAGCCCCAGCATTTT.

In this sample, this clonotype turned up a few times. The CDR3 DNA reads as TGTGCCAGTAGTAGTTGGGACACCGGGGAGCTGTTTTTT. Translation: CASSSWDTGELFF. V is TRBV19 and J is TRBJ2-2; D gene unclear. This CDR3 contains 13 residues. Germline V lookup: CDR1 LNHDA, CDR2 SQIVND (reference sequence). V was pared by 4 bases and J by 3 bases, with 6 bases between.

This clonotype was counted many times. The chain links TRBV12-3 or TRBV12-4 to TRBJ1-1, with D uncertain. The ends were cut back, 3 bases at V and 11 bases at J, with 16 bases in the middle. The CDR3 is 13 residues long. CDR3 sequence (DNA): TGTGCCAGCAGTTTGGCAGGAGCCCTGCCGGCTTTCTTT. It specifies CASSLAGALPAFF.

The chain carries TRBV6-1 and TRBJ1-5; D remains ambiguous. The V and J ends lost 3 bases and 1 base respectively, with 13 bases between them. CDR1 MNHNS and CDR2 SASEGT come from the germline V gene. This CDR3 is 16 amino acids long. The CDR3 region has the DNA TGTGCCAGCAGTGACTACAGCCTGGTCAGCAATCAGCCCCAGCATTTT. Its protein is CASSDYSLVSNQPQHF.

V is TRBV28 and J is TRBJ1-6; D call uncertain. Deletions cut 7 bases from V and 4 bases from J, with 8 bases between. The length of the CDR3 is 13 residues. From germline, CDR1 is MDHEN and CDR2 SYDVKM. CDR3 sequence reads: CASNKLYNSPLHF. DNA of the CDR3: TGTGCCAGCAATAAGCTGTATAATTCACCCCTCCACTTT.

This clonotype was observed many times. This sequence joins TRBV19 and TRBJ1-2; 8 nucleotides align to TRBD1. The CDR3 has 17 residues. The V gene end was trimmed by 0 bases and the J gene end by 2 bases; junction bases not matched to a gene: 8. Germline CDR1 is LNHDA and CDR2 is SQIVND (reference sequence). CDR3 in DNA: TGTGCCAGTAGTATAGATGGAGCCGGACAGGGCAACTATGGCTACACCTTC. Translation gives CASSIDGAGQGNYGYTF. Based on the CDR3 plus reference TRBV19 and TRBJ1-2, the full variable domain is DGGITQSPKYLFRKEGQNVTLSCEQNLNHDAMYWYRQDPGQGLRLIYYSQIVNDFQKGDIAEGYSVSREKKESFPLTVTSAQKNPTAFYLCASSIDGAGQGNYGYTFGSGTRLTVV.

V usage is TRBV28 and J usage is TRBJ2-5; 15 positions agree with TRBD2. The J call could be wrong; TRBJ2-1 is a better fit for the DNA end. The CDR3 totals 18 residues. Germline CDR1 and CDR2: MDHEN and SYDVKM. CDR3 nucleotide sequence: TGTGCCAGCGGAAGCCCTGGACTAGCGGGAGGGCCAAGGAATGAGCAGTTCTTC. Translation gives CASGSPGLAGGPRNEQFF.

In its sample, this clonotype was seen many times. V and J are TRBV4-2 and TRBJ2-5; 7 positions agree with TRBD2. V was pared by 0 bases and J by 3 bases, with 10 bases of the junction left unmatched. Germline-derived CDR1 and CDR2 are LGHNA and YNFKEQ. This CDR3 spans 17 amino acids. CDR3 sequence: CASSQDVTAGRKETQYF. The CDR3 DNA is TGTGCCAGCAGCCAAGATGTCACAGCGGGACGGAAAGAGACCCAGTACTTC.

For this clonotype: With a much larger clone just one base away, this may be a read error. This chain links TRBV10-2 with TRBJ2-1, with a weak D call TRBD2 (7 bases). The length of the CDR3 is 13 residues. Germline lookup yields CDR1 WSHSY and CDR2 SAAADI. Deletions cut 4 bases from V and 8 bases from J, with 12 bases between. This CDR3 is CASSAPGGDEQFF. The DNA for the CDR3 is TGCGCCAGCAGTGCCCCGGGGGGCGATGAGCAGTTCTTC.

This clonotype was counted many times. The chain combines TRBV13 with TRBJ1-2, with TRBD1 matching over 10 bases. This CDR3 is built from 13 residues. Trimming at V came to 10 bases and at J to 5 bases, leaving 7 bases not matched to a gene. Germline CDR1 PRHDT, CDR2 FYEKMQ (reference sequence). CDR3 sequence: CATTDRGGYGYTF. The CDR3 DNA sequence: TGTGCCACCACGGACAGGGGGGGTTATGGCTACACCTTC.

Comment on this clonotype: A read error may be the cause here, since a much bigger clone is one base away. A read error is likely, as this CDR3 ends without the conserved phenylalanine or tryptophan. The chain carries TRBV11-3 and TRBJ2-1, with D possibly being TRBD2 (6 bases). With 1 base removed from V and 9 bases from J, the gap between germline ends came to 10 bases. Per germline, CDR1 SGHNT and CDR2 YENEEA. The CDR3 loop spans 13 amino acids. The CDR3 protein is CASSLGREVEQFL. In DNA, the CDR3 is TGTGCCAGCAGCTTAGGGCGGGAAGTTGAGCAGTTCTTG.

This clonotype was observed many times. This chain connects TRBV3-1 to TRBJ2-2, with a tentative D call TRBD2 (5 bases). CDR1 LGHDT and CDR2 YNNKEL come from the germline V gene (reference sequence). Trimming took 0 bases from V and 2 from J, leaving 16 bases between them. The CDR3 is 18 residues long. CDR3 residues: CASSQDRGQWSNTGELFF. CDR3 nucleotide sequence: TGTGCCAGCAGCCAAGATCGAGGGCAGTGGAGTAACACCGGGGAGCTGTTTTTT.

The chain employs TRBV6-1 and TRBJ2-4; D remains ambiguous. Germline CDR1 MNHNS, CDR2 SASEGT. This CDR3 has 16 amino acids. V dropped 4 bases and J dropped 0 bases, with 13 bases sitting between them. For the CDR3, the DNA is TGTGCCAGCAGTGCTCAGGACGTGGGAGCCAAAAACATTCAGTACTTC. Translating it yields CASSAQDVGAKNIQYF.

This clonotype occurred many times. The chain has TRBV20-1 and TRBJ2-1; TRBD2 aligns across 10 bases. Germline V gene data show CDR1 as DFQATT and CDR2 as SNEGSKA (reference sequence). CDR3 length: 17 residues. V dropped 0 bases and J dropped 4; count of bases not matched to a gene: 9. CDR3 DNA sequence: TGCAGTGCTAGAGATCTGTCTAGCGGGAGCAGGTACAATGAGCAGTTCTTC. Its protein product is CSARDLSSGSRYNEQFF.

This clonotype has more than one count but fewer than ten. This sequence joins TRBV4-1 and TRBJ2-5, with 12 bases aligning to TRBD2. After removal of 0 bases from V and 9 bases from J, the junction contained 20 bases not matched to a gene. The CDR3 is 20 residues long. The germline CDR1 and CDR2 sequences are MGHRA and YSYEKL. The CDR3, as DNA: TGCGCCAGCAGCCAAGATCCCGGAACTAGCGGGAGGCAACTCAGGTTTGCCCAGTACTTC. The encoded protein is CASSQDPGTSGRQLRFAQYF.